The 18 T cell receptor beta chains listed next were all sequenced from one sample in a study of OX40 agonist ivuxolimab in advanced cancers. Libraries were made using the immunoSEQ multiplex PCR assay. As stored in TCRdb, this immuneACCESS dataset retains in-frame rearrangements with V and J assigned. A fraction of the clones does not appear; measured against another copy, unresolved V genes explain less than half of the discrepancy, and the remainder lacks a known reason. Within this sample are roughly 64,000 clones, with under 95% of them counted one time only. Approximately 5.6% of the sample comes from the top ten. This specimen consisted of CD4+ or CD8+ T cells sorted from blood, obtained in a trial of the OX40 agonist ivuxolimab. Receptor source: an adult with an advanced solid tumor such as melanoma, head and neck, liver or kidney cancer.

As to this clone: The same CDR3 can be traced to other DNA sequences in this sample. The chain has TRBV28 and TRBJ2-3, with D perhaps matching TRBD2 (6 bases). The CDR3 has 13 amino acids. The germline gives CDR1 MDHEN, CDR2 SYDVKM. The germline V and J ends were trimmed by 4 bases and 6 bases, with 11 bases remaining between them. The CDR3, as DNA: TGTGCCAGCAGTTCCGCGGGGAGGGATACGCAGTATTTT. The encoded protein is CASSSAGRDTQYF.

V usage is TRBV5-5 and J usage is TRBJ2-2; 8 bases fit TRBD1. This CDR3 region has 14 residues. Germline values: CDR1 SGHKS, CDR2 YYEKEE (reference sequence). J was trimmed by 7 bases and V by 4 bases; bases with no gene match: 6. Here the CDR3 reads CASSKTGGGGELFF. The CDR3 DNA sequence: TGTGCCAGCAGCAAAACAGGGGGAGGCGGGGAGCTGTTTTTT.

The chain employs TRBV6-6 and TRBJ2-7; perhaps TRBD1 as D (6 bases). There are 13 residues in the CDR3. Germline CDR1 is MNHNY and CDR2 is SVGAGI (reference sequence). V lost 6 bases, J lost 6 bases, and 15 bases lay in between. DNA of the CDR3: TGTGCCAGCAGATTGAACGCAGGGGCCGAGCAGTACTTC. Its protein is CASRLNAGAEQYF.

This chain connects TRBV4-2 to TRBJ2-3, with 9 bases matching TRBD2. Germline CDR1 reads LGHNA; CDR2 reads YNFKEQ. The CDR3 sequence is 18 residues long. V was clipped by 0 bases and J by 5 bases; unmatched bases: 12. The CDR3 coding sequence is TGTGCCAGCAGCCAAGATCTTGGGAGGGTAGCGGGAGTAGATACGCAGTATTTT. It yields the protein CASSQDLGRVAGVDTQYF.

V is TRBV5-1 and J is TRBJ2-5, with unresolved D. The V and J ends lost 2 bases and 5 bases respectively, with 10 bases between them. CDR3 length: 13 amino acids. The germline V gene has CDR1 SGHRS and CDR2 YFSETQ. In DNA, the CDR3 is TGCGCCAGCAGCTTACAAGAGAGGGAGACCCAGTACTTC. This gives the protein CASSLQERETQYF.

The chain is built from TRBV5-1 and TRBJ2-2; 9 bases agree with TRBD1. The J segment lost 7 bases and the V segment lost 3 bases, leaving 10 bases of the junction unmatched. Per the germline V gene, CDR1 is SGHRS and CDR2 is YFSETQ. The CDR3 consists of 16 residues. The CDR3 reads CASSYSGTGQGGELFF. The CDR3 region has the DNA TGCGCCAGCAGCTACTCCGGGACAGGGCAAGGCGGGGAGCTGTTTTTT.

Here the CDR3 reads CASSVGMGRETQYF. The CDR3 coding sequence is TGTGCCAGCAGCGTAGGCATGGGTCGGGAGACCCAGTACTTC. The chain joins TRBV9 to TRBJ2-5, with D hard to call. Germline assignment: CDR1 SGDLS and CDR2 YYNGEE. The CDR3 has 14 residues. V was clipped by 0 bases and J by 5 bases, with 11 bases between them.

The chain couples TRBV5-1 to TRBJ1-1; 10 bases line up with TRBD1. There are 14 residues in the CDR3. Trimming cost V 0 bases and J 6 bases; bases outside gene matches: 2. Germline V gives CDR1 SGHRS, CDR2 YFSETQ. CDR3 sequence: CASSLAGQGSEAFF. DNA for the CDR3: TGCGCCAGCAGCTTGGCGGGACAGGGGTCTGAAGCTTTCTTT.

With regard to this clone: Different DNA sequences within this sample yield the same CDR3. The CDR3 coding sequence is TGTGCCAGCAGGGTGGGAGTTGGTACCGGGGAGCTGTTTTTT. Translation: CASRVGVGTGELFF. The gene calls are TRBV2 and TRBJ2-2, with a possible D match to TRBD2 (5 bases). V was cut by 6 bases and J by 5 bases, with 13 bases left in between. CDR1 is SNHLY, CDR2 FYNNEI, per germline. This CDR3 spans 14 amino acids.

This rearrangement joins TRBV5-1 to TRBJ1-1; weak D call: TRBD1 (5 bases). Looked up from germline, CDR1 is SGHRS and CDR2 is YFSETQ. Trimming pared 3 bases from V and 3 bases from J, leaving 12 bases between. The CDR3 contains 14 residues. The chain's CDR3 is CASSSGGRDTEAFF. CDR3 coding DNA: TGCGCCAGCAGCTCGGGAGGCAGGGACACTGAAGCTTTCTTT.

The chain carries TRBV27 and TRBJ2-1, with 7 bases lining up with TRBD2. The CDR3 has 15 residues. CDR1 MNHEY and CDR2 SMNVEV come from the germline V gene (reference sequence). V shed 8 bases, J shed 5 bases, and the junction held 12 bases outside the gene matches. DNA for the CDR3: TGTGCCAGCCCACCACGCGGGAGTCGCGACAATGAGCAGTTCTTC. As protein: CASPPRGSRDNEQFF.

The chain uses TRBV6-1 and TRBJ2-3, with D hard to call. The V gene lost 0 bases and the J gene lost 11 bases, with 9 bases spanning the gap. The length of the CDR3 is 12 residues. Germline CDR1 reads MNHNS; CDR2 reads SASEGT. CDR3 nucleotide sequence: TGTGCCAGCAGTGAAGCCCCCCTTAAGCAGTATTTT. Residues: CASSEAPLKQYF.

This chain connects TRBV2 to TRBJ2-1, with D perhaps TRBD2 (6 bases). The CDR3 runs 14 residues. Germline-derived CDR1 and CDR2 are SNHLY and FYNNEI. Trimming took 6 bases from V and 7 from J, leaving 16 bases between them. This chain's CDR3 is CASRVGTGANEQFF. The CDR3 region has the DNA TGTGCCAGCAGGGTGGGAACGGGAGCGAATGAGCAGTTCTTC.

This chain connects TRBV11-2 to TRBJ1-4, with 7 bases identical to TRBD1. CDR1 is SGHAT and CDR2 is FQNNGV in the germline V gene. The CDR3 is made up of 14 amino acids. After removal of 5 bases from V and 5 bases from J, the junction contained 5 bases not matched to a gene. The CDR3 coding sequence is TGTGCCAGCAGCCGGGGGACAGTGAATGAAAAACTGTTTTTT. This encodes CASSRGTVNEKLFF.

This rearrangement joins TRBV28 to TRBJ2-7, with D hard to call. V lost 3 bases and J 0 bases, leaving 9 bases between the germline ends. The V gene's germline CDR1 is MDHEN and CDR2 SYDVKM. The CDR3 runs 14 residues. DNA for the CDR3: TGTGCCAGCAGTTTGGCTCCTCTCTCCTACGAGCAGTACTTC. It codes for CASSLAPLSYEQYF.

V is TRBV28 and J is TRBJ1-4; D is perhaps TRBD1 (6 bases). CDR3 length: 16 residues. Trimming left V 5 bases short and J 7 bases short, with 20 bases between. CDR1 is MDHEN, CDR2 SYDVKM, per germline. The CDR3 spells CASSRPGDTGSEKLFF. CDR3 bases: TGTGCCAGCAGTCGTCCTGGGGACACAGGGTCTGAAAAACTGTTTTTT. Variable domain in full (rest from reference TRBV28 and TRBJ1-4): DVKVTQSSRYLVKRTGEKVFLECVQDMDHENMFWYRQDPGLGLRLIYFSYDVKMKEKGDIPEGYSVSREKKERFSLILESASTNQTSMYLCASSRPGDTGSEKLFFGSGTQLSVL.

The V gene is TRBV4-1, the J gene TRBJ2-5; 12 bases fit TRBD2. CDR1 and CDR2 (germline): MGHRA, YSYEKL. The CDR3 is 16 residues long. V gave up 2 bases and J gave up 4 bases; unmatched junction bases: 5. The CDR3 nucleotides read TGCGCCAGCAGCCAACAGACTAGCGGGAGTGGAGAGACCCAGTACTTC. Protein product: CASSQQTSGSGETQYF.

V and J are TRBV6-6 and TRBJ2-1; unclear D gene. Germline values: CDR1 MNHNY, CDR2 SVGAGI (reference sequence). With 7 bases removed from V and 6 bases from J, the gap between germline ends came to 13 bases. The CDR3 consists of 13 residues. In DNA, the CDR3 is TGTGCCAGCATCCAAATCGAACCCAATGAGCAGTTCTTC. It yields the protein CASIQIEPNEQFF.